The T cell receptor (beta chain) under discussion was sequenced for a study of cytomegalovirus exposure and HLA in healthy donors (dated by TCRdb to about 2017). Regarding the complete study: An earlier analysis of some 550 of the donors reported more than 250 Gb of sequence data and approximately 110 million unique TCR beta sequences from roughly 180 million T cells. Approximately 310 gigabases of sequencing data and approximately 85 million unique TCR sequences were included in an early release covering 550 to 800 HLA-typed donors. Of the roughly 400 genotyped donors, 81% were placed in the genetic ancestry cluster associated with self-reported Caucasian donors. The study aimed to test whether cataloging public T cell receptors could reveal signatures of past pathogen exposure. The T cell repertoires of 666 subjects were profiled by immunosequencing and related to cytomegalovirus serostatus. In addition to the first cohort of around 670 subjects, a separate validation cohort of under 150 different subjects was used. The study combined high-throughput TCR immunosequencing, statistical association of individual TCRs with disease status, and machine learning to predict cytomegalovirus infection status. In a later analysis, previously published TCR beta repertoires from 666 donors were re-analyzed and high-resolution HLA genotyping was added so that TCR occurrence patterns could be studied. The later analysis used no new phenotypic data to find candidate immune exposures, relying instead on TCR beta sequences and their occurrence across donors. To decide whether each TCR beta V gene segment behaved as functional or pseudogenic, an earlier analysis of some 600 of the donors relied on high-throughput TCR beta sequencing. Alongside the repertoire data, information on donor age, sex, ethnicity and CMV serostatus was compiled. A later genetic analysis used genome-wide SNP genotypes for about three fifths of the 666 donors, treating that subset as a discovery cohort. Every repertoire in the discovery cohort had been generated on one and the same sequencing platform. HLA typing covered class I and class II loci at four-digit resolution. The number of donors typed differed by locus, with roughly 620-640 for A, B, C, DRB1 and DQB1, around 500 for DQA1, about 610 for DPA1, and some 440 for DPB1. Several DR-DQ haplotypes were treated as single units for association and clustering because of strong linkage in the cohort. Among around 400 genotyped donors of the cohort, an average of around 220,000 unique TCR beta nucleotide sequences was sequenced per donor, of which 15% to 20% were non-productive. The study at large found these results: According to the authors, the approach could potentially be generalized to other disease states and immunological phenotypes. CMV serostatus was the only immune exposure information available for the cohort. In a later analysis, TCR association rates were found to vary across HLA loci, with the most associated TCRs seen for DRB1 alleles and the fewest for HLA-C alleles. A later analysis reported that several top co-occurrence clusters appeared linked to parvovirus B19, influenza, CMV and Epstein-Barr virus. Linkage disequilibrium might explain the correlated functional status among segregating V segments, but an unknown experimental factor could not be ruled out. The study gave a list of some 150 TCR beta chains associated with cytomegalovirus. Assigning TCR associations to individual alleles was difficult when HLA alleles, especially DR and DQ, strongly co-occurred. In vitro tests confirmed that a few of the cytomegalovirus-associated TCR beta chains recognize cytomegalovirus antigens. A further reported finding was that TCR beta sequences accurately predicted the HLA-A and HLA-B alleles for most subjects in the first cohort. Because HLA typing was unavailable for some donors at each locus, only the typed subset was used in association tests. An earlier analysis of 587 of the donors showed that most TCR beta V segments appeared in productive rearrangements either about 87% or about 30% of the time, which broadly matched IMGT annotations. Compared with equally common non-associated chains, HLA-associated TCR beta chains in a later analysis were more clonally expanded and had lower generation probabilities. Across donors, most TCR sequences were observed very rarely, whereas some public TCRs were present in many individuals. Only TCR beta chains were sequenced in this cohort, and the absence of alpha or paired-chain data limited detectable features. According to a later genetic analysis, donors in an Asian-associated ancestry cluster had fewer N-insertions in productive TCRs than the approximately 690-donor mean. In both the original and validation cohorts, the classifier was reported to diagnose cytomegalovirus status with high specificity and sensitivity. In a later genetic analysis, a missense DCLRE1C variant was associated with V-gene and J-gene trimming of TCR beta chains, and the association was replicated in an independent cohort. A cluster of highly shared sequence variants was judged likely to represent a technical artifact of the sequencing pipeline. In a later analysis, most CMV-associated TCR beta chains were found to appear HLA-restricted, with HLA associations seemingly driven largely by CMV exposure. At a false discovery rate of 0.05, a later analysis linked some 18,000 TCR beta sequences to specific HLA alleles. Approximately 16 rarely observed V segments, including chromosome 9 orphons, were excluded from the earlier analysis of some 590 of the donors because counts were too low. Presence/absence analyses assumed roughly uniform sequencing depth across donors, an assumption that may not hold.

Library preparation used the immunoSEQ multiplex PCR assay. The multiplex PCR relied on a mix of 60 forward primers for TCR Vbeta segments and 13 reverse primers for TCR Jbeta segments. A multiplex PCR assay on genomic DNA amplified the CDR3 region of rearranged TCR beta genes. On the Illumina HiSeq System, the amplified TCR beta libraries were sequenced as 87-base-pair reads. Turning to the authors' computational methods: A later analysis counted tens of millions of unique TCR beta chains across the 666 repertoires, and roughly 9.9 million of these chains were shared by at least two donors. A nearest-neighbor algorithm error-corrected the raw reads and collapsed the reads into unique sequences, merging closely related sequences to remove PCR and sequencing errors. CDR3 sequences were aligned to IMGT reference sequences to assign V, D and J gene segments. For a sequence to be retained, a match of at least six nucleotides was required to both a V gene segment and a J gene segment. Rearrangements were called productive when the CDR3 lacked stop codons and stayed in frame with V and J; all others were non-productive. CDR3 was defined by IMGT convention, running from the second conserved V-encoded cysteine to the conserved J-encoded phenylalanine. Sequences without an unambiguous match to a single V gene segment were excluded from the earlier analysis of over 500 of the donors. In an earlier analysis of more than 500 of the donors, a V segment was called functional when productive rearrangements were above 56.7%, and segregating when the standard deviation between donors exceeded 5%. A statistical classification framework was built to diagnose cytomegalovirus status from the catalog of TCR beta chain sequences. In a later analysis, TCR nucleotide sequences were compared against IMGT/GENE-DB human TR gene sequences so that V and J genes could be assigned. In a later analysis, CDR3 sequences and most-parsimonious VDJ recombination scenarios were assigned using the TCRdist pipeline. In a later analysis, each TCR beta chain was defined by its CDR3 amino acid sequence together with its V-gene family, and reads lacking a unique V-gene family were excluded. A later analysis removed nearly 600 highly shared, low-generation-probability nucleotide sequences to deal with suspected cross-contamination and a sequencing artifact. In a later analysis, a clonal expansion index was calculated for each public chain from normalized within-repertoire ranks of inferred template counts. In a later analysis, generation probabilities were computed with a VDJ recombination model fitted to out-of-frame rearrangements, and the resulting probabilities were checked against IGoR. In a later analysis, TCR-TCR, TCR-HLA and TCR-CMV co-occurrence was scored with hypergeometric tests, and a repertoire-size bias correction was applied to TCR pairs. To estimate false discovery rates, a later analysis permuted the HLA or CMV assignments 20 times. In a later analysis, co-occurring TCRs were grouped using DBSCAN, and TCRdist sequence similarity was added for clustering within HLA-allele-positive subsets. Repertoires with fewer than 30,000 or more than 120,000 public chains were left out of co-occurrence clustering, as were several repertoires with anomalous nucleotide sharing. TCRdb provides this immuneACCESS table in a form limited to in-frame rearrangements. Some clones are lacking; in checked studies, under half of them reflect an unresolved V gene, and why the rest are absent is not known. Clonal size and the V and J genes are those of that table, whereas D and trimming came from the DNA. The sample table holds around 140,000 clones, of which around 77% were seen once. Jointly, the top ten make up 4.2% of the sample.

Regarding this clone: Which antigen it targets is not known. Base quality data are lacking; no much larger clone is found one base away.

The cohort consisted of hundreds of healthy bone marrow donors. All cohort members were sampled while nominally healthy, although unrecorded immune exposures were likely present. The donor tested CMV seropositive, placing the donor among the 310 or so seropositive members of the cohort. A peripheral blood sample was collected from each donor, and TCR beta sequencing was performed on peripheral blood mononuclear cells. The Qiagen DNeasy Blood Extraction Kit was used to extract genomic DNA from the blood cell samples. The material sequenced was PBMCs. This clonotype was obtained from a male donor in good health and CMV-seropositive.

The nucleotide sequence reads as follows: TGTGCCACCAGCGCACTAGCGGGGGGGCCTGACGGGGCCGGGGAGCTGTTTTTT. The resulting protein is CATSALAGGPDGAGELFF. The sequence links TRBV15 to TRBJ2-2; TRBD2 fits 13 bases in the junction. The CDR3 spans 18 residues, from the cysteine through the phenylalanine. This entry keeps only the CDR3 DNA: 54 bases, framed from base 1. V is cut back by 5 bases and J by 6 bases, with 12 bases in the junction unmatched. The germline V gene (reference sequence) sets CDR1 to LNHNV and CDR2 to YYDKDF.